These T cell receptor beta chains were read from a single sample in a study of shared clonotypes between healthy human individuals. Measured with immunoSEQ multiplex PCR; TCRdb has only the in-frame clones, and not every one. The data contain 2 million to 2.5 million clones, 80% to 95% of them singletons. Input material: naive CD4+ T cells from PBMCs. The receptors shown here come from a man between 18 and 29 years old in good health. Some clones in this sample may be carry-over from other donors' samples. Each CDR3 is given with its conserved first and last residue. The D gene is left open where the match is weak. Expanded clones are given a class, and other clones once, few, many or no size at all.

CDR3nt: TGTGCCACCAGAAAGGGTATTATTTCGAACACTGAAGCTTTCTTT
CDR3aa: CATRKGIISNTEAFF
abundance: .
len: 15
v_gene: TRBV15
d_gene: .
j_gene: TRBJ1-1

CDR3nt: TGTGCCAGCACTCGATCGGGGGGGTCTCTGGAAAACACCATATATTTT
CDR3aa: CASTRSGGSLENTIYF
abundance: .
len: 16
v_gene: TRBV28
d_gene: .
j_gene: TRBJ1-3

CDR3nt: TGTGCCAGTAGTGTCACAGTCCACAATGAGCAGTTCTTC
CDR3aa: CASSVTVHNEQFF
abundance: .
len: 13
v_gene: TRBV19
d_gene: .
j_gene: TRBJ2-1

CDR3nt: TGCAGCGTTGGGGGAGAAGAGACCCAGTACTTC
CDR3aa: CSVGGEETQYF
abundance: .
len: 11
v_gene: TRBV29-1
d_gene: .
j_gene: TRBJ2-5

CDR3nt: TGTGCCAGCAGTGTGGGTGGGTTCGGGGAGCTGTTTTTT
CDR3aa: CASSVGGFGELFF
abundance: .
len: 13
v_gene: TRBV2
d_gene: .
j_gene: TRBJ2-2

CDR3nt: TGTGCCAGCAGCCCGGGGAGCACAGATACGCAGTATTTT
CDR3aa: CASSPGSTDTQYF
abundance: .
len: 13
v_gene: TRBV6-5
d_gene: .
j_gene: TRBJ2-3

CDR3nt: TGTGCCTGGAGTGTAGGGGCCGGGGCTGAAGCTTTCTTT
CDR3aa: CAWSVGAGAEAFF
abundance: .
len: 13
v_gene: TRBV30
d_gene: .
j_gene: TRBJ1-1

CDR3nt: TGTGCCACCAGCAGGCGGACTAGCACAGATACGCAGTATTTT
CDR3aa: CATSRRTSTDTQYF
abundance: .
len: 14
v_gene: TRBV15
d_gene: .
j_gene: TRBJ2-3

CDR3nt: TGTGCCAGCTCACCCACGACCGACAGGGGAGGTGGCTACACCTTC
CDR3aa: CASSPTTDRGGGYTF
abundance: once
len: 15
v_gene: TRBV18
d_gene: TRBD1
j_gene: TRBJ1-2

CDR3nt: TGTGCCAGTACCCAAGGTGGCGGAGCCCAAGAGACCCAGTACTTC
CDR3aa: CASTQGGGAQETQYF
abundance: once
len: 15
v_gene: TRBV19
d_gene: .
j_gene: TRBJ2-5

CDR3nt: TGTGCCAGCAGCACTTTCCTCCGGGATTGGGTCGAGCAGTACTTC
CDR3aa: CASSTFLRDWVEQYF
abundance: .
len: 15
v_gene: TRBV28
d_gene: .
j_gene: TRBJ2-7

CDR3nt: TGCGCCAGCAGCCAATCCCAGGCCCTGAGGTCCGGTCAGCCCCAGCATTTT
CDR3aa: CASSQSQALRSGQPQHF
abundance: .
len: 17
v_gene: TRBV4-1
d_gene: .
j_gene: TRBJ1-5

CDR3nt: TGTGCCAGCAGTTACATAGATACGCAGTATTTT
CDR3aa: CASSYIDTQYF
abundance: .
len: 11
v_gene: TRBV6-5
d_gene: .
j_gene: TRBJ2-3

CDR3nt: TGTGCCAGCAGCTTAAAGGGGCTTAATCAGCCCCAGCATTTT
CDR3aa: CASSLKGLNQPQHF
abundance: .
len: 14
v_gene: TRBV7-2
d_gene: .
j_gene: TRBJ1-5

CDR3nt: TGCGCCAGCAGCTTGGGGTCGGGGGCTGGTGGCTACACCTTC
CDR3aa: CASSLGSGAGGYTF
abundance: .
len: 14
v_gene: TRBV5-1
d_gene: .
j_gene: TRBJ1-2

CDR3nt: TGTGCCAGCATGCCCGGGACTACCTACAATGAGCAGTTCTTC
CDR3aa: CASMPGTTYNEQFF
abundance: .
len: 14
v_gene: TRBV28
d_gene: TRBD2
j_gene: TRBJ2-1

CDR3nt: TGTGCCAGCACCCAGGACGGCTCTGGGGCCAACGTCCTGACTTTC
CDR3aa: CASTQDGSGANVLTF
abundance: .
len: 15
v_gene: TRBV9
d_gene: .
j_gene: TRBJ2-6

CDR3nt: TGCGCCAGCAGCTTCCAGGCGGGACAGGGTGCGGGTGAGCAGTTCTTC
CDR3aa: CASSFQAGQGAGEQFF
abundance: .
len: 16
v_gene: TRBV5-1
d_gene: TRBD1
j_gene: TRBJ2-1

CDR3nt: TGTGCCAGCACGGGGGACGGACGCAATCAGCCCCAGCATTTT
CDR3aa: CASTGDGRNQPQHF
abundance: .
len: 14
v_gene: TRBV6-1
d_gene: .
j_gene: TRBJ1-5

CDR3nt: TGTGCCAGCAGTTTACACGGGAGGAGCTCCTACGAGCAGTACTTC
CDR3aa: CASSLHGRSSYEQYF
abundance: .
len: 15
v_gene: TRBV28
d_gene: TRBD2
j_gene: TRBJ2-7

CDR3nt: TGTGCCACCAGCAGATCCGTTGGGGGGACCGCGGGGACAGATACGCAGTATTTT
CDR3aa: CATSRSVGGTAGTDTQYF
abundance: .
len: 18
v_gene: TRBV15
d_gene: .
j_gene: TRBJ2-3

CDR3nt: TGTGCCAGCAGGCTATCGGGACAGACCAATCAGCCCCAGCATTTT
CDR3aa: CASRLSGQTNQPQHF
abundance: once
len: 15
v_gene: TRBV2
d_gene: TRBD1
j_gene: TRBJ1-5

CDR3nt: TGTGCCAGCAGTGACTGGGGGTACAGGGGGGATACGCAGTATTTT
CDR3aa: CASSDWGYRGDTQYF
abundance: .
len: 15
v_gene: TRBV25-1
d_gene: TRBD1
j_gene: TRBJ2-3

CDR3nt: TGTGCCAGCTCACGGAACTCCTTAATGACAGGGGCGTTAGGCGAGCAGTACTTC
CDR3aa: CASSRNSLMTGALGEQYF
abundance: .
len: 18
v_gene: TRBV18
d_gene: TRBD1
j_gene: TRBJ2-7

CDR3nt: TGTGCCTGGAGTGCCCTTCAAATCGATCAGCCCCAGCATTTT
CDR3aa: CAWSALQIDQPQHF
abundance: .
len: 14
v_gene: TRBV30
d_gene: .
j_gene: TRBJ1-5

CDR3nt: TGTGCCAGCAGCTTAACGGGACTAGCGGGAGGCGAGCAGTACTTC
CDR3aa: CASSLTGLAGGEQYF
abundance: few
len: 15
v_gene: TRBV11-2
d_gene: TRBD2
j_gene: TRBJ2-7

CDR3nt: TGTGCCAGCAGCCCGCCTCGGACAGGGACCTTCGGGCAGCCCCAGCATTTT
CDR3aa: CASSPPRTGTFGQPQHF
abundance: .
len: 17
v_gene: TRBV28
d_gene: TRBD1
j_gene: TRBJ1-5

CDR3nt: TGTGCCAGCAGCTCCGGGACAGGGGGCAGGGCGTACAATGAGCAGTTCTTC
CDR3aa: CASSSGTGGRAYNEQFF
abundance: .
len: 17
v_gene: TRBV11-3
d_gene: TRBD1
j_gene: TRBJ2-1

CDR3nt: TGTGCCAGCAGTCTTTGGCAGGGTGACGCAGATACGCAGTATTTT
CDR3aa: CASSLWQGDADTQYF
abundance: .
len: 15
v_gene: TRBV6-4
d_gene: .
j_gene: TRBJ2-3

CDR3nt: TGTGCCAGCAGCCTCCCCTGGGGGGACGGGGAGCTGTTTTTT
CDR3aa: CASSLPWGDGELFF
abundance: .
len: 14
v_gene: TRBV21-1
d_gene: .
j_gene: TRBJ2-2

CDR3nt: TGTGCCAGCAGCTTGGCCGGCAGCTATGGCTACACCTTC
CDR3aa: CASSLAGSYGYTF
abundance: .
len: 13
v_gene: TRBV5-6
d_gene: .
j_gene: TRBJ1-2

CDR3nt: TGTGCCTGCCGGGGGGCGAACACCGGGGAGCTGTTTTTT
CDR3aa: CACRGANTGELFF
abundance: .
len: 13
v_gene: TRBV25-1
d_gene: TRBD2
j_gene: TRBJ2-2

CDR3nt: TGCGCCAGCAGCCAAGAGCCGGGACTGCAAGAAGCTTTCTTT
CDR3aa: CASSQEPGLQEAFF
abundance: .
len: 14
v_gene: TRBV4-3
d_gene: .
j_gene: TRBJ1-1

CDR3nt: TGTGCCAGCAGTTTATACCTGCCGAACACCGGGGAGCTGTTTTTT
CDR3aa: CASSLYLPNTGELFF
abundance: .
len: 15
v_gene: TRBV28
d_gene: .
j_gene: TRBJ2-2

CDR3nt: TGCGCCAGCAGCTTGCTAGGGCAGACTGTCGGCTACACCTTC
CDR3aa: CASSLLGQTVGYTF
abundance: few
len: 14
v_gene: TRBV5-1
d_gene: .
j_gene: TRBJ1-2